This TCR beta chain appears in the sequencing data of a study of T cells in Graves' hyperthyroidism and ophthalmopathy. This CDR3 contains 13 residues. The germline CDR1 and CDR2 sequences are SQVTM and ANQGSEA. V shed 3 bases and J shed 7 bases, with 16 bases lying between them. The TCR beta CDR3 regions underwent amplification using RNA transcripts as the source. The TCR CDR3 first-round RT-PCR relied on the HTBI primer set. TCRdb ran MiXCR on the multiplex PCR reads and lists one entry per CDR3 protein. The sample consists of about 640,000 distinct CDR3 sequences, 20% of them appearing once. The V gene is TRBV29-1, the J gene TRBJ2-7; D ambiguous. This TCR derives from a man aged 25-45 years with Graves' ophthalmopathy. The material sequenced was blood. In nucleotides, the CDR3 is TGCAGCGTTGAGACTCCCGACGGATTGGAGCAGTACTTC. Its protein product is CSVETPDGLEQYF.